These 2 T cell receptor beta chains were all obtained from the same sample, sequenced in a study of shared clonotypes between healthy human individuals. In the naive CD8 group, cells lacked CD45RO and were positively selected for CCR7, so terminally differentiated effector memory CD45RA+ cells were left out. This table comes from immunoSEQ multiplex PCR, and its TCRdb copy is limited to in-frame clones, with some not included. This sample has about 2 million clones, with 85% to 95% found just once. The sample consisted of naive CD8+ T cells sorted from blood. These receptor sequences come from a man younger than 30 in good health.

The V call is TRBV28, the J call TRBJ1-6, with D maybe TRBD1 (5 bases). Germline assignment: CDR1 MDHEN and CDR2 SYDVKM. V was pared by 6 bases and J by 9 bases, with 18 bases between. The CDR3 spans 15 residues. The CDR3 reads CASSPDPGSGSPLHF. DNA of the CDR3: TGTGCCAGCAGCCCCGATCCAGGGTCCGGTTCACCCCTCCACTTT.

Details on this clone: In the same sample, other DNA sequences code for this CDR3. V gene TRBV6-5 combines with J gene TRBJ2-2; 7 positions agree with TRBD2. From germline, CDR1 is MNHEY and CDR2 SVGAGI. This CDR3 is built from 12 residues. J gave up 5 bases and V 6 bases, and 0 bases lay outside the gene matches. The CDR3 region is CASRGGTGELFF. DNA for the CDR3: TGTGCCAGCAGGGGAGGGACCGGGGAGCTGTTTTTT.